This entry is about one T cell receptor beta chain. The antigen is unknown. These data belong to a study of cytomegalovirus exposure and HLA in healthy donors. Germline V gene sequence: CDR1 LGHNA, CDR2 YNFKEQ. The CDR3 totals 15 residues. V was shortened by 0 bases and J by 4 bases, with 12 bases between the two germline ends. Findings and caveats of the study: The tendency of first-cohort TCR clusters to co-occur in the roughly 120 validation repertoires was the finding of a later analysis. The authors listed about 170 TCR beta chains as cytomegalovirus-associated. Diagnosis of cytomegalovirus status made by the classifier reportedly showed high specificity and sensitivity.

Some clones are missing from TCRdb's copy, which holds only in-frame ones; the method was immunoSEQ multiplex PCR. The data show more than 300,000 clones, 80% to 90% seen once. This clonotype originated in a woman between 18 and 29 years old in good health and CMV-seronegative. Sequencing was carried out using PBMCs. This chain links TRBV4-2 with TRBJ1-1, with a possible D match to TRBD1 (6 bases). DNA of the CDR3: TGTGCCAGCAGCCAAGATTCCGCCAGGGGCACTGAAGCTTTCTTT. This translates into CASSQDSARGTEAFF.